This TCR beta chain is drawn from a study of blood T cell repertoires in COVID-19. Looked up from germline, CDR1 is LGHNA and CDR2 is YSLEER. Germline trimming cut 0 bases from V and 6 bases from J; bases unmatched to any gene: 4. This CDR3 comprises 15 residues. Here immunoSEQ multiplex PCR was the method, and the copy in TCRdb shows in-frame clones only, minus some. This table holds some 250,000 clones, about 89% found once. The sequence derives from a human donor in a cohort exposed to, infected with or recovered from COVID-19 (not recorded which). The donor label of this sample is uncertain. Sample: PBMCs or T cells enriched from blood (not recorded which). The chain employs TRBV4-3 and TRBJ2-2; 7 bases are shared with TRBD2. DNA of the CDR3: TGCGCCAGCAGCCAAGATCAACTAGCGTCCGGGGAGCTGTTTTTT. It encodes CASSQDQLASGELFF.